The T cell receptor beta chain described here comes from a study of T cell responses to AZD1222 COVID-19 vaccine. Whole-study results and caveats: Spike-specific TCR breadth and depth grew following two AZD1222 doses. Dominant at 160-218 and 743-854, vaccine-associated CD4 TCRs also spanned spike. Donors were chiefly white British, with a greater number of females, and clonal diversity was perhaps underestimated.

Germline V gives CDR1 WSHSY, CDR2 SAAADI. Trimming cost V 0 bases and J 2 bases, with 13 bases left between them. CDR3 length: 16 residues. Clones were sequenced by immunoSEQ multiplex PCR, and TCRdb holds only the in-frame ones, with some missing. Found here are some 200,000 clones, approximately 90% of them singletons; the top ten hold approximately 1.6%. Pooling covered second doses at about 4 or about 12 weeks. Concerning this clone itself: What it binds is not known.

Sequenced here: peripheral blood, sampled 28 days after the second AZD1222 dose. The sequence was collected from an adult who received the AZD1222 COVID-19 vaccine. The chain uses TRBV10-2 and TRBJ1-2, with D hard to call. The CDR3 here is CASSESKSGLNYGYTF. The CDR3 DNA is TGCGCCAGCAGTGAGTCGAAGTCCGGATTAAACTATGGCTACACCTTC.